These T cell receptor beta chains were read from a single sample in a study of molecular identifiers for immune sequencing clone quantification. TCRdb analysed the PCR reads with MiXCR anew, one entry per CDR3 protein. This sample has about 640,000 distinct CDR3 sequences, with 20% found just once. The specimen was naive CD8+ T cells from blood, with Jurkat cell RNA spiked in. The receptors here all came from a human donor in good health. Some libraries in this study had Jurkat cell RNA spiked in. Each CDR3 is given with its conserved first and last residue. The order of the fields is CDR3 DNA, CDR3 protein, clone size, V gene, D gene, J gene. A D gene is named only where the DNA matches it firmly. A row's size may be missing; if present it is once, few, many or a size class.

CDR3nt: TGTGCCAGCAGTTACCTCCAGCTAAGCAATCAGCCCCAGCATTTT
CDR3aa: CASSYLQLSNQPQHF
abundance: many
v_gene: TRBV6-2/TRBV6-3
d_gene: .
j_gene: TRBJ1-5

CDR3nt: TGTGCCAGCAGCCCAGGGTCCCCCTATGGCTACACCTTC
CDR3aa: CASSPGSPYGYTF
abundance: few
v_gene: TRBV7-9
d_gene: .
j_gene: TRBJ1-2

CDR3nt: TGTGCCAGTAGTCAACGGCTCGGGGTGGCCTCCTACGAGCAGTACTTC
CDR3aa: CASSQRLGVASYEQYF
abundance: .
v_gene: TRBV19
d_gene: .
j_gene: TRBJ2-7

CDR3nt: TGCAGCGTGGAACTAGCGGGTGCCCTCGCTGGGGCCAACGTCCTGACTTTC
CDR3aa: CSVELAGALAGANVLTF
abundance: many
v_gene: TRBV29-1
d_gene: TRBD2
j_gene: TRBJ2-6

CDR3nt: TGTGCCAGCAGCGTAGTGGGAGGGGGCGCAGATACGCAGTATTTT
CDR3aa: CASSVVGGGADTQYF
abundance: few
v_gene: TRBV9
d_gene: .
j_gene: TRBJ2-3

CDR3nt: TGTGCCAGCAGTCGTACAGGGGCAGAGGAGACCCAGTACTTC
CDR3aa: CASSRTGAEETQYF
abundance: .
v_gene: TRBV7-9
d_gene: TRBD1
j_gene: TRBJ2-5

CDR3nt: TGTGCCAGCAGCCCCGCCCGGATGAACACCGGGGAGCTGTTTTTT
CDR3aa: CASSPARMNTGELFF
abundance: many
v_gene: TRBV7-9
d_gene: .
j_gene: TRBJ2-2

CDR3nt: TGTGCCAGCAGTTGGGACCCTCCCGAGCAGTACTTC
CDR3aa: CASSWDPPEQYF
abundance: many
v_gene: TRBV6-2/TRBV6-3
d_gene: .
j_gene: TRBJ2-7

CDR3nt: TGTGCCAGCAGCTTCCCGGACAGCCGAACCCTGAGCGCAGATACGCAGTATTTT
CDR3aa: CASSFPDSRTLSADTQYF
abundance: .
v_gene: TRBV7-8
d_gene: .
j_gene: TRBJ2-3

CDR3nt: TGTGCCGTATATCCAGGGGGGAGATCCTACGAGCAGTACTTC
CDR3aa: CAVYPGGRSYEQYF
abundance: .
v_gene: TRBV6-1
d_gene: .
j_gene: TRBJ2-7

CDR3nt: TGCAGTGTTCCTCAAGGGACTAGCGGGAGTCGTAGCACAGATACGCAGTATTTT
CDR3aa: CSVPQGTSGSRSTDTQYF
abundance: many
v_gene: TRBV20-1
d_gene: TRBD2
j_gene: TRBJ2-3

CDR3nt: TGTGCCAGCAGCTACCCGACAGGGGTAGCCTACAATGAGCAGTTCTTC
CDR3aa: CASSYPTGVAYNEQFF
abundance: .
v_gene: TRBV6-2/TRBV6-3
d_gene: TRBD1
j_gene: TRBJ2-1

CDR3nt: TGTGCCAGCAGACCAACTAGCGGGGAGGCCGAGCAGTACTTC
CDR3aa: CASRPTSGEAEQYF
abundance: .
v_gene: TRBV7-9
d_gene: TRBD2
j_gene: TRBJ2-7

CDR3nt: TGTGCCAGCAGCATCGGACAGGGGCCTTACACCTTC
CDR3aa: CASSIGQGPYTF
abundance: many
v_gene: TRBV13
d_gene: TRBD1
j_gene: TRBJ1-2

CDR3nt: TGTGCCAGCAGTCCCTTTACGGGGGACTACGAGCAGTACTTC
CDR3aa: CASSPFTGDYEQYF
abundance: .
v_gene: TRBV27
d_gene: .
j_gene: TRBJ2-7

CDR3nt: TGTGCCAGCAGCCCCTCCGTGGGGGATACCGGGGAGCTGTTTTTT
CDR3aa: CASSPSVGDTGELFF
abundance: many
v_gene: TRBV7-9
d_gene: .
j_gene: TRBJ2-2

CDR3nt: TGTGCCAGCAGTGGCCTCCGGACTAGCGGGAGGACGACAGATACGCAGTATTTT
CDR3aa: CASSGLRTSGRTTDTQYF
abundance: many
v_gene: TRBV25-1
d_gene: TRBD2
j_gene: TRBJ2-3

CDR3nt: TGTGCCAGCAGCTTAGATAAGGGGATAACGGACGAGCAGTACTTC
CDR3aa: CASSLDKGITDEQYF
abundance: few
v_gene: TRBV7-6
d_gene: .
j_gene: TRBJ2-7

CDR3nt: TGTGCCAGCAATCCGGTCTCTAGCACAGATACGCAGTATTTT
CDR3aa: CASNPVSSTDTQYF
abundance: few
v_gene: TRBV9
d_gene: .
j_gene: TRBJ2-3

CDR3nt: TGCGCCAGCAGCTCTACCAGGACAGATTTTAATGAAAAACTGTTTTTT
CDR3aa: CASSSTRTDFNEKLFF
abundance: many
v_gene: TRBV5-1
d_gene: .
j_gene: TRBJ1-4

CDR3nt: TGTGCCAGCAGTGAATACGGGACAGGTCCAGATACGCAGTATTTT
CDR3aa: CASSEYGTGPDTQYF
abundance: many
v_gene: TRBV25-1
d_gene: TRBD1
j_gene: TRBJ2-3

CDR3nt: TGTGCCAGCAGCCAGCCCGGGAGCGAAAAACTGTTTTTT
CDR3aa: CASSQPGSEKLFF
abundance: .
v_gene: TRBV4-2
d_gene: .
j_gene: TRBJ1-4

CDR3nt: TGCGCCAGCAGCATATACCAGGGGGCGTTCGAGCAGTACTTC
CDR3aa: CASSIYQGAFEQYF
abundance: many
v_gene: TRBV5-1
d_gene: TRBD1
j_gene: TRBJ2-7

CDR3nt: TGTGCCAGCAGCCAAAAACCGGGACGGATTTTTTACGAGCAGTACTTC
CDR3aa: CASSQKPGRIFYEQYF
abundance: many
v_gene: TRBV14
d_gene: .
j_gene: TRBJ2-7

CDR3nt: TGTGCCAGCAGCTTTCTTCCTCACAGGGGTAGCGAGCAGTACTTC
CDR3aa: CASSFLPHRGSEQYF
abundance: many
v_gene: TRBV7-2
d_gene: TRBD1
j_gene: TRBJ2-7

CDR3nt: TGTGCCAGCAGTAGCGTCGCCGTCTACAATGAGCAGTTCTTC
CDR3aa: CASSSVAVYNEQFF
abundance: many
v_gene: TRBV25-1
d_gene: .
j_gene: TRBJ2-1

CDR3nt: TGTGCCAGCAGTTTCGACTGGGGCCGGGCAGATACGCAGTATTTT
CDR3aa: CASSFDWGRADTQYF
abundance: few
v_gene: TRBV12-3/TRBV12-4
d_gene: .
j_gene: TRBJ2-3

CDR3nt: TGCGCCAGCAGCGCTTTGACAGCCCGGGGAGAGACCCAGTACTTC
CDR3aa: CASSALTARGETQYF
abundance: many
v_gene: TRBV5-1
d_gene: .
j_gene: TRBJ2-5

CDR3nt: TGTGCCTGGAGTGTGCTTGTCGTAGCGGGAGCGGACGAGCAGTACTTC
CDR3aa: CAWSVLVVAGADEQYF
abundance: many
v_gene: TRBV30
d_gene: TRBD2
j_gene: TRBJ2-7

CDR3nt: TGTGCCTGGAGTACAGACCGAAATCAGCCCCAGCATTTT
CDR3aa: CAWSTDRNQPQHF
abundance: many
v_gene: TRBV30
d_gene: .
j_gene: TRBJ1-5

CDR3nt: TGCAGTGCTAGGCTTGCGGGGGAGGTCCAAGAGACCCAGTACTTC
CDR3aa: CSARLAGEVQETQYF
abundance: many
v_gene: TRBV20-1
d_gene: TRBD2
j_gene: TRBJ2-5

CDR3nt: TGTGCCAGCAGCCAAGCGCCCGGGACATTGGAGACCCAGTACTTC
CDR3aa: CASSQAPGTLETQYF
abundance: many
v_gene: TRBV14
d_gene: .
j_gene: TRBJ2-5

CDR3nt: TGTGCCAGCAGCTTGGGGGGAGCGGGAGTGTACTACGAGCAGTACTTC
CDR3aa: CASSLGGAGVYYEQYF
abundance: many
v_gene: TRBV5-6
d_gene: TRBD2
j_gene: TRBJ2-7

CDR3nt: TGTGCCAGCAGTCCAGGGACAGCCTACAATGGGCAGTTCTTC
CDR3aa: CASSPGTAYNGQFF
abundance: once
v_gene: TRBV12-3/TRBV12-4
d_gene: TRBD1
j_gene: TRBJ2-1

CDR3nt: TGTGCCAGCAGCCAAGTGCCCTGGGCAGGGGGCAGGAACACTGAAGCTTTCTTT
CDR3aa: CASSQVPWAGGRNTEAFF
abundance: few
v_gene: TRBV4-2
d_gene: TRBD1
j_gene: TRBJ1-1

CDR3nt: TGTGCCAGCAGCTCTAATCGGGGGTTTGGGGCCAACGTCCTGACTTTC
CDR3aa: CASSSNRGFGANVLTF
abundance: .
v_gene: TRBV7-3
d_gene: .
j_gene: TRBJ2-6

CDR3nt: TGTGCCAGCAGCCAAACCCTGGGCCGGGGGGTTGAGCAGTTCTTC
CDR3aa: CASSQTLGRGVEQFF
abundance: many
v_gene: TRBV14
d_gene: TRBD2
j_gene: TRBJ2-1

CDR3nt: TGTGCCAGTACCACTCTGGGTTACAATGAGCAGTTCTTC
CDR3aa: CASTTLGYNEQFF
abundance: many
v_gene: TRBV19
d_gene: .
j_gene: TRBJ2-1

CDR3nt: TGTGCCAGCAGTTACGCCCCCGTGGGGTTTAGGGGTGAAAAACTGTTTTTT
CDR3aa: CASSYAPVGFRGEKLFF
abundance: .
v_gene: TRBV6-6
d_gene: .
j_gene: TRBJ1-4

CDR3nt: TGTGCCAGCAGCTTAGAAGGCGGGAGGGGGTACGAGCAGTACTTC
CDR3aa: CASSLEGGRGYEQYF
abundance: few
v_gene: TRBV11-2
d_gene: TRBD2
j_gene: TRBJ2-7

CDR3nt: TGTGCCAGCAGTTTATTGCGGGGGGGCACAGATACGCAGTATTTT
CDR3aa: CASSLLRGGTDTQYF
abundance: many
v_gene: TRBV7-8
d_gene: TRBD2
j_gene: TRBJ2-3

CDR3nt: TGTGCCAGCAGTGGGGGGTATCACACCGGGGAGCTGTTTTTT
CDR3aa: CASSGGYHTGELFF
abundance: few
v_gene: TRBV11-3
d_gene: .
j_gene: TRBJ2-2

CDR3nt: TGTGCCAGCAGTTGGAGTAGCGGGAGACCAAACGAGCAGTACTTC
CDR3aa: CASSWSSGRPNEQYF
abundance: few
v_gene: TRBV6-2/TRBV6-3
d_gene: TRBD2
j_gene: TRBJ2-7

CDR3nt: TGTGCCAGCAGCTTGGCACCAGGAGGACACAATGAGCAGTTCTTC
CDR3aa: CASSLAPGGHNEQFF
abundance: .
v_gene: TRBV5-6
d_gene: .
j_gene: TRBJ2-1

CDR3nt: TGTGCCACCAGCAGATTACATGTAGGCAGGACCAATGAGCAGTTCTTC
CDR3aa: CATSRLHVGRTNEQFF
abundance: few
v_gene: TRBV15
d_gene: .
j_gene: TRBJ2-1

CDR3nt: TGTGCCAGCAGATTTATACGGGAGGTCCGCACAGATACGCAGTATTTT
CDR3aa: CASRFIREVRTDTQYF
abundance: many
v_gene: TRBV28
d_gene: TRBD2
j_gene: TRBJ2-3

CDR3nt: TGTGCCAGCAGTTTGTTAAGACAGGGCAATCAGCCCCAGCATTTT
CDR3aa: CASSLLRQGNQPQHF
abundance: many
v_gene: TRBV6-2/TRBV6-3
d_gene: .
j_gene: TRBJ1-5

CDR3nt: TGTGCCACCAGTGATATAAGACAGGGTAACAATGAGCAGTTCTTC
CDR3aa: CATSDIRQGNNEQFF
abundance: few
v_gene: TRBV24-1
d_gene: TRBD1
j_gene: TRBJ2-1

CDR3nt: TGTGCCAGCAGCTCCGCCCCGGGCCCCCAAGAGACCCAGTACTTC
CDR3aa: CASSSAPGPQETQYF
abundance: many
v_gene: TRBV7-6
d_gene: .
j_gene: TRBJ2-5

CDR3nt: TGTGCCAGCAGCCCCGTTAGGGGGGCCTCCTACGGGCAGTACTTC
CDR3aa: CASSPVRGASYGQYF
abundance: .
v_gene: TRBV6-2/TRBV6-3
d_gene: .
j_gene: TRBJ2-7